This T cell receptor beta chain was sequenced during a study of shared clonotypes between healthy human individuals. Trimming took off 1 base at V and 6 bases at J, with 7 bases between the two ends. Per the germline V gene, CDR1 is SGHTA and CDR2 is FQGNSA. The CDR3 is made up of 13 amino acids. A note on this clone: Antigen: not known. This specimen includes other DNA sequences encoding the same CDR3.

Study-level points and caveats: Rarefaction showed sorted-subset sequencing was incomplete despite large depth.

The table came from immunoSEQ multiplex PCR; TCRdb's copy has only in-frame clones and leaves some out. The sample lists 2 million to 3 million clones, under 95% occurring once. There were no recent acute infections or vaccinations among the donors, who were healthy HIV-negative adults. The authors divided CD4+ cells into CD45RA+ naive and CD45RA-negative memory subsets. The sample was naive CD4+ T cells from PBMCs. Subset defined: CD45RA+ positively selected. The receptor comes from a man aged 18-30 years in good health. Some clones in this sample may be carry-over from other donors' samples. V usage is TRBV7-2 and J usage is TRBJ1-5; maybe TRBD1 (5 bases). The CDR3 is CASSLERGQPQHF. The DNA for the CDR3 is TGTGCCAGCAGCTTAGAAAGGGGTCAGCCCCAGCATTTT.